These T cell receptor beta chains were read from a single sample in a study of T-cell memory formation after mild COVID-19. TCRdb reprocessed the 5' RACE reads with MiXCR, giving one entry per CDR3 protein. The sample contains fewer than 200,000 distinct CDR3 sequences, over 20% of which appear only once. The sample comprised PBMCs or a T cell subset sorted from them (not recorded which). The receptor set was obtained from an adult woman who had mild COVID-19 (a few samples of this study predate the infection). Cell type and time point are not known. Each CDR3 is given with its conserved first and last residue. A D gene is named only where the DNA matches it firmly. Expanded clones get a size class; other rows say once, few or many, or leave the size out.

v_gene: TRBV5-6; j_gene: TRBJ2-7; d_gene: .; abundance: .; len: 13; CDR3aa: CASSYGHRYEQYF; CDR3nt: TGTGCCAGCAGCTACGGACATCGCTACGAGCAGTACTTC
v_gene: TRBV5-1; j_gene: TRBJ2-7; d_gene: TRBD1; abundance: .; len: 15; CDR3aa: CASSLGTGGRYEQYF; CDR3nt: TGCGCCAGCAGCTTGGGGACAGGGGGTAGGTACGAGCAGTACTTC
v_gene: TRBV4-1; j_gene: TRBJ2-1; d_gene: TRBD2; abundance: many; len: 16; CDR3aa: CASSQDLTSGNNEQFF; CDR3nt: TGCGCCAGCAGCCAAGATCTTACTAGCGGGAACAATGAGCAGTTCTTC
v_gene: TRBV5-1; j_gene: TRBJ2-1; d_gene: TRBD2; abundance: few; len: 19; CDR3aa: CASMSSSGGAPKDYNEQFF; CDR3nt: TGCGCCAGCATGTCCAGTAGCGGGGGGGCCCCTAAGGACTACAATGAGCAGTTCTTC
v_gene: TRBV24-1; j_gene: TRBJ2-3; d_gene: .; abundance: .; len: 14; CDR3aa: CATSDGGTTDTQYF; CDR3nt: TGTGCCACCAGTGATGGAGGGACCACAGATACGCAGTATTTT
v_gene: TRBV15; j_gene: TRBJ1-1; d_gene: .; abundance: .; len: 16; CDR3aa: CATSREQTLRGTEAFF; CDR3nt: TGTGCCACCAGCAGAGAACAAACTCTACGTGGGACTGAAGCTTTCTTT
v_gene: TRBV5-1; j_gene: TRBJ1-2; d_gene: TRBD1; abundance: .; len: 15; CDR3aa: CASSRDSPKVDGYTF; CDR3nt: TGCGCCAGCAGCCGGGACAGCCCCAAAGTCGATGGCTACACCTTC
v_gene: TRBV6-1; j_gene: TRBJ2-7; d_gene: .; abundance: .; len: 14; CDR3aa: CASTKWGGVDEQYF; CDR3nt: TGTGCCAGCACCAAGTGGGGGGGCGTCGACGAGCAGTACTTC
v_gene: TRBV7-9; j_gene: TRBJ2-4; d_gene: TRBD2; abundance: .; len: 16; CDR3aa: CASSSPGLVSKNIQYF; CDR3nt: TGTGCCAGCAGCAGTCCGGGACTAGTTTCCAAAAACATTCAGTACTTC
v_gene: TRBV6-2/TRBV6-3; j_gene: TRBJ1-5; d_gene: .; abundance: .; len: 17; CDR3aa: CASSYSTRDYSNQPQHF; CDR3nt: TGTGCCAGCAGTTACTCGACAAGGGATTATAGCAATCAGCCCCAGCATTTT
v_gene: TRBV30; j_gene: TRBJ2-1; d_gene: TRBD2; abundance: few; len: 14; CDR3aa: CAWSVLAGVYEQFF; CDR3nt: TGTGCCTGGAGTGTACTAGCGGGAGTCTATGAGCAGTTCTTC
v_gene: TRBV15; j_gene: TRBJ1-5; d_gene: .; abundance: .; len: 15; CDR3aa: CATSPYRVSNQPQHF; CDR3nt: TGTGCCACCAGCCCCTACAGGGTCAGCAATCAGCCCCAGCATTTT
v_gene: TRBV5-1; j_gene: TRBJ1-1; d_gene: TRBD1; abundance: .; len: 14; CDR3aa: CASSFGTGDTEAFF; CDR3nt: TGCGCCAGCAGTTTTGGAACAGGGGACACTGAAGCTTTCTTT
v_gene: TRBV6-5; j_gene: TRBJ1-4; d_gene: .; abundance: .; len: 14; CDR3aa: CASSHRQSDEKLFF; CDR3nt: TGTGCCAGCAGTCATCGACAGTCTGATGAAAAACTGTTTTTT
v_gene: TRBV5-8; j_gene: TRBJ2-1; d_gene: .; abundance: few; len: 15; CDR3aa: CASSLVGGGLNEQFF; CDR3nt: TGTGCCAGCAGCTTGGTTGGCGGGGGCCTCAATGAGCAGTTCTTC
v_gene: TRBV27; j_gene: TRBJ2-7; d_gene: .; abundance: .; len: 15; CDR3aa: CASSSPGRRAYEQYF; CDR3nt: TGTGCCAGCAGTTCGCCGGGACGCAGGGCGTACGAGCAGTACTTC
v_gene: TRBV21-1; j_gene: TRBJ2-5; d_gene: .; abundance: .; len: 12; CDR3aa: CASSIYCETQYF; CDR3nt: TGTGCCAGCAGCATCTACTGCGAGACCCAGTACTTC
v_gene: TRBV27; j_gene: TRBJ2-7; d_gene: .; abundance: .; len: 12; CDR3aa: CASSRPYREQYF; CDR3nt: TGTGCCAGCAGTCGGCCTTATCGCGAGCAGTACTTC
v_gene: TRBV5-1; j_gene: TRBJ1-1; d_gene: .; abundance: .; len: 13; CDR3aa: CASTPTGSTEAFF; CDR3nt: TGCGCCAGCACCCCAACAGGGAGCACTGAAGCTTTCTTT
v_gene: TRBV5-6; j_gene: TRBJ2-7; d_gene: .; abundance: few; len: 16; CDR3aa: CASSLGADLGRYEQYF; CDR3nt: TGTGCCAGCAGCTTGGGGGCGGACCTAGGTCGGTACGAGCAGTACTTC
v_gene: TRBV10-3; j_gene: TRBJ2-5; d_gene: .; abundance: few; len: 16; CDR3aa: CAISESPPSRPETQYF; CDR3nt: TGTGCCATCAGTGAGTCGCCCCCGTCGAGGCCGGAGACCCAGTACTTC
v_gene: TRBV5-6; j_gene: TRBJ1-1; d_gene: .; abundance: few; len: 14; CDR3aa: CASSLPRVGDEAFF; CDR3nt: TGTGCCAGCAGCTTGCCCCGGGTCGGGGATGAAGCTTTCTTT
v_gene: TRBV7-9; j_gene: TRBJ2-7; d_gene: .; abundance: few; len: 15; CDR3aa: CASSLAIGSSYEQYF; CDR3nt: TGTGCCAGCAGCTTAGCCATCGGGAGCTCCTACGAGCAGTACTTC
v_gene: TRBV2; j_gene: TRBJ1-1; d_gene: TRBD1; abundance: few; len: 13; CDR3aa: CASRPTGGAGAFF; CDR3nt: TGTGCCAGCAGGCCCACAGGGGGCGCGGGGGCTTTCTTT
v_gene: TRBV7-9; j_gene: TRBJ2-1; d_gene: .; abundance: .; len: 13; CDR3aa: CASSFGTLYEQFF; CDR3nt: TGTGCCAGCAGCTTCGGGACCCTCTATGAGCAGTTCTTC
v_gene: TRBV7-9; j_gene: TRBJ2-2; d_gene: TRBD1; abundance: .; len: 15; CDR3aa: CASSPSTGVNGELFF; CDR3nt: TGTGCCAGCAGCCCCTCGACAGGGGTTAACGGGGAGCTGTTTTTT
v_gene: TRBV29-1; j_gene: TRBJ2-3; d_gene: .; abundance: .; len: 14; CDR3aa: CSVDSGYSTDTQYF; CDR3nt: TGCAGCGTTGACTCGGGTTACAGCACAGATACGCAGTATTTT
v_gene: TRBV5-6; j_gene: TRBJ2-1; d_gene: TRBD2; abundance: .; len: 12; CDR3aa: CASSLFGTISPF; CDR3nt: TGTGCCAGCAGCTTGTTTGGGACTATCTCTCCCTTC
v_gene: TRBV4-3; j_gene: TRBJ2-7; d_gene: .; abundance: few; len: 17; CDR3aa: CASSQDWSGPNAPEQYF; CDR3nt: TGCGCCAGCAGCCAAGATTGGTCCGGCCCAAACGCGCCCGAGCAGTACTTC
v_gene: TRBV9; j_gene: TRBJ2-1; d_gene: .; abundance: few; len: 16; CDR3aa: CASSVGGEASYNEQFF; CDR3nt: TGTGCCAGCAGCGTAGGGGGTGAAGCCTCCTACAATGAGCAGTTCTTC
v_gene: TRBV12-3/TRBV12-4; j_gene: TRBJ2-1; d_gene: .; abundance: .; len: 14; CDR3aa: CASTHSLLGNEQFF; CDR3nt: TGTGCCAGCACCCATTCCCTTTTAGGCAATGAGCAGTTCTTC
v_gene: TRBV7-2; j_gene: TRBJ2-1; d_gene: TRBD2; abundance: few; len: 15; CDR3aa: CASSHPGDYYNEQFF; CDR3nt: TGTGCCAGCAGCCACCCCGGGGACTACTACAATGAGCAGTTCTTC
v_gene: TRBV5-1; j_gene: TRBJ2-7; d_gene: TRBD2; abundance: .; len: 13; CDR3aa: CASSLTSGYEQYF; CDR3nt: TGCGCCAGCAGCCTGACTAGCGGCTACGAGCAGTACTTC
v_gene: TRBV27; j_gene: TRBJ2-1; d_gene: .; abundance: few; len: 12; CDR3aa: CASSLIFDEQFF; CDR3nt: TGTGCCAGCAGTTTAATCTTCGATGAGCAGTTCTTC
v_gene: TRBV7-9; j_gene: TRBJ2-5; d_gene: TRBD1; abundance: few; len: 16; CDR3aa: CASSFLPLTGKETQYF; CDR3nt: TGTGCCAGCAGCTTCCTCCCTCTGACAGGGAAGGAGACCCAGTACTTC
v_gene: TRBV4-1; j_gene: TRBJ2-1; d_gene: TRBD2; abundance: .; len: 17; CDR3aa: CASSQDLASGGFNEQFF; CDR3nt: TGCGCCAGCAGCCAAGATCTCGCTAGCGGGGGGTTTAATGAGCAGTTCTTC
v_gene: TRBV15; j_gene: TRBJ1-2; d_gene: TRBD1; abundance: few; len: 15; CDR3aa: CATSRDWRQGDGYTF; CDR3nt: TGTGCCACCAGCAGAGATTGGAGGCAGGGGGACGGCTACACCTTC
v_gene: TRBV11-3; j_gene: TRBJ1-1; d_gene: .; abundance: few; len: 14; CDR3aa: CASSYRNMNTEAFF; CDR3nt: TGTGCCAGCAGCTACAGGAACATGAACACTGAAGCTTTCTTT
v_gene: TRBV4-3; j_gene: TRBJ1-3; d_gene: .; abundance: .; len: 15; CDR3aa: CASSQDQGTGNTIYF; CDR3nt: TGCGCCAGCAGCCAAGATCAAGGGACTGGAAACACCATATATTTT
v_gene: TRBV12-3/TRBV12-4; j_gene: TRBJ1-2; d_gene: .; abundance: few; len: 13; CDR3aa: CASSLMGHYGYTF; CDR3nt: TGTGCCAGCAGTTTAATGGGGCACTATGGCTACACCTTC
v_gene: TRBV7-2; j_gene: TRBJ1-1; d_gene: .; abundance: few; len: 13; CDR3aa: CASSSPGSPEAFF; CDR3nt: TGTGCCAGCAGCTCCCCCGGGAGCCCTGAAGCTTTCTTT
v_gene: TRBV2; j_gene: TRBJ1-5; d_gene: .; abundance: few; len: 15; CDR3aa: CASSVPGGGNQPQHF; CDR3nt: TGTGCCAGCAGTGTCCCCGGGGGGGGCAATCAGCCCCAGCATTTT
v_gene: TRBV27; j_gene: TRBJ2-7; d_gene: TRBD2; abundance: .; len: 16; CDR3aa: CASSTLAGGLPYEQYF; CDR3nt: TGTGCCAGCAGTACTCTAGCGGGGGGCCTGCCGTACGAGCAGTACTTC
v_gene: TRBV7-9; j_gene: TRBJ2-1; d_gene: .; abundance: .; len: 15; CDR3aa: CASSLSPGASNEQFF; CDR3nt: TGTGCCAGCAGCTTAAGTCCCGGCGCATCCAATGAGCAGTTCTTC
v_gene: TRBV4-3; j_gene: TRBJ1-2; d_gene: TRBD1; abundance: few; len: 16; CDR3aa: CASSSGTGLRPHGYTF; CDR3nt: TGCGCCAGCAGCTCCGGGACAGGGCTTCGTCCTCATGGCTACACCTTC
v_gene: TRBV10-3; j_gene: TRBJ1-2; d_gene: TRBD1; abundance: few; len: 15; CDR3aa: CAISESETGVNGYTF; CDR3nt: TGTGCCATCAGTGAGTCCGAGACAGGGGTGAATGGCTACACCTTC
v_gene: TRBV7-9; j_gene: TRBJ2-7; d_gene: .; abundance: .; len: 14; CDR3aa: CASSSTRGSHEQYF; CDR3nt: TGTGCCAGCAGCTCAACAAGGGGGAGTCACGAGCAGTACTTC
v_gene: TRBV9; j_gene: TRBJ2-1; d_gene: TRBD2; abundance: .; len: 19; CDR3aa: CASSVAFLPGLAGVNEQFF; CDR3nt: TGTGCCAGCAGCGTAGCCTTTCTCCCCGGACTAGCGGGAGTAAATGAGCAGTTCTTC
v_gene: TRBV20-1; j_gene: TRBJ2-1; d_gene: .; abundance: .; len: 16; CDR3aa: CSARRPGQGPYNEQFF; CDR3nt: TGCAGTGCTAGACGTCCCGGGCAGGGGCCCTACAATGAGCAGTTCTTC
v_gene: TRBV4-1; j_gene: TRBJ2-3; d_gene: TRBD2; abundance: few; len: 16; CDR3aa: CASSQQPGLAADTQYF; CDR3nt: TGCGCCAGCAGCCAGCAGCCGGGACTAGCAGCAGATACGCAGTATTTT
v_gene: TRBV7-6; j_gene: TRBJ2-3; d_gene: TRBD2; abundance: many; len: 14; CDR3aa: CASSFSGETDTQYF; CDR3nt: TGTGCCAGCAGCTTTAGCGGGGAAACAGATACGCAGTATTTT
v_gene: TRBV6-1; j_gene: TRBJ2-7; d_gene: .; abundance: .; len: 13; CDR3aa: CASSEETEYEQYF; CDR3nt: TGTGCCAGCAGTGAGGAGACAGAGTACGAGCAGTACTTC